This TCR beta chain was captured by sequencing in a study of beta chain features in type 1 diabetes. As every portion of the isolated RNA was reverse transcribed, the sequencing read expressed TCRB transcripts. Method: immunoSEQ multiplex PCR; TCRdb's copy keeps in-frame clones and lacks some. The sample includes 350,000 to 450,000 clones, about 14% of them seen just once. Germline lookup yields CDR1 MNHNY and CDR2 SVGAGI (reference sequence). This CDR3 region has 14 residues. The V end lost 4 bases, the J end lost 2 bases, and 11 bases lay between the germline ends. The origin of this receptor is a woman aged 18-30 years in good health. The chain links TRBV6-6 to TRBJ2-5, with TRBD2 as a possible D gene (6 bases). The material sequenced was naive CD4+ T cells from blood. The chain's CDR3 is CASSSQTSQETQYF. CDR3 coding DNA: TGTGCCAGCAGTTCACAGACTAGTCAAGAGACCCAGTACTTC.